What follows is one T cell receptor beta chain and its context. This clone was observed a single time. Its antigen target is currently unknown. Per-base qualities were not stored, and no clone one base away is much larger. This record belongs to a study of OX40 agonist ivuxolimab in advanced cancers. Looking at the study overall: Ivuxolimab was a fully human IgG2 agonistic monoclonal antibody targeting the costimulatory receptor OX40 (CD134). Intravenous ivuxolimab was administered to patients every 2 weeks at six dose levels: 0.01, 0.1, 0.3, 1.5, 3 and 10 mg/kg. Of the approximately 50 dose-escalation patients, hepatocellular carcinoma was present in about 20, melanoma in approximately 15, renal cell carcinoma in 9 and head and neck cancer in 9. In the dose-escalation cohort, around four fifths of patients were male, and the mean age was 60 years with a range of roughly 20 to 79. Patients were allowed to have had prior anti-PD-1, anti-PD-L1 or anti-CTLA-4 therapy, and around 37% of the dose-escalation patients had previously received checkpoint inhibitors. Partial responses were achieved by three dose-escalation patients, of whom one had hepatocellular carcinoma and two had cutaneous melanoma. The point of sequencing TCRbeta in the periphery was to test whether ivuxolimab changed TCR sequence diversity and drove clonal T-cell expansion. The monotherapy dose-escalation portion (N of about 50 patients) of the phase I ivuxolimab trial is reported in the paper. Overall results and qualifications from the work: Low levels of normalized T-cell clonal expansion were also seen in some nonresponding patients. After ivuxolimab, expanded clones were on average more numerous among CD8+ T cells than among CD4+ T cells. At doses of 0.1 to 3.0 mg/kg, clonal expansion of both CD4+ and CD8+ T cells in blood was seen between baseline and week 6. Which antigens the clonally expanded peripheral T cells were specific for was not determined. In partial responders in the 0.1-3.0 mg/kg groups, normalized peripheral clonal expansion was found to be among the lowest, especially among CD8+ T cells.

Genomic DNA was isolated from the sorted cells so that the TCRbeta CDR3 region could be sequenced. The immunoSEQ Assay was used to sequence the TCRbeta CDR3 regions. The table comes from immuneACCESS by way of TCRdb, which keeps in-frame sequences with V and J called. Part of the clones is missing from these tables; in studies checked, under half for an unresolved V gene and the rest for unknown reasons. The sample table records more than 25,000 clones; 65% to 90% of these occur just once. Roughly 31% of the sample comes from the top ten. Reading the germline V gene (reference sequence) gives CDR1 WNHNN and CDR2 SYGVQD. The CDR3 covers 16 residues, taking in both the cysteine and the phenylalanine. Of all the DNA, just the CDR3 is kept, 48 bases in frame from base 1. The germline V and J ends show losses of 5 bases and 5 bases respectively, and no gene match explains 8 bases of the junction. The trial excluded patients who had a history of autoimmune disease or who were on systemic immunosuppression. Peripheral blood for TCR sequencing was collected from all dose cohorts at baseline, on cycle 4 day 1, and on cycle 7 day 1. Samples were obtained from an open-label, multicenter, first-in-human phase I dose-escalation trial of ivuxolimab. Adults with locally advanced or metastatic melanoma, renal cell carcinoma, hepatocellular carcinoma or head and neck squamous cell carcinoma were enrolled in the trial. Before TCR sequencing, CD4+ T cells and CD8+ T cells were sorted from peripheral blood as separate populations.

The chain is made from TRBV10-1 and TRBJ2-1, with 11 bases aligning to TRBD2. This receptor was taken from an adult with an advanced solid tumor such as melanoma, head and neck, liver or kidney cancer. The sample consisted of CD4+ or CD8+ T cells sorted from blood, taken in a trial of the OX40 agonist ivuxolimab. The sequenced DNA: TGCGCCAGCAGTCCTCGTACTAGCGGGAGCGACAATGAGCAGTTCTTC. This yields the protein CASSPRTSGSDNEQFF.